These 8 T cell receptor beta chains were sequenced from one sample in a study of T cell responses to AZD1222 COVID-19 vaccine. Sequencing was performed with immunoSEQ multiplex PCR; in TCRdb, only in-frame clones are kept and a portion is missing. The sample shows about 84,000 clones, nearly 90% of them seen only once. This material consisted of peripheral blood, taken on day 0 of AZD1222 vaccination. These receptors were obtained from an adult in good health.

The rearrangement uses TRBV5-1 and TRBJ2-1, with 10 bases lining up with TRBD2. V dropped 0 bases and J dropped 9; count of bases not matched to a gene: 6. The CDR3 loop spans 15 amino acids. CDR1 is SGHRS, CDR2 YFSETQ, per germline. The CDR3 here is CASSLGLAGLSEQFF. In DNA, the CDR3 is TGCGCCAGCAGCTTGGGACTAGCGGGTCTGTCTGAGCAGTTCTTC.

J is TRBJ1-3 and V is TRBV29-1; no clear D. The germline CDR1 and CDR2 sequences are SQVTM and ANQGSEA. This CDR3 is 13 amino acids long. The V gene lost 0 bases and the J gene lost 3 bases, with 6 bases spanning the gap. CDR3 bases: TGCAGCGTTGAAGATTGGAGTGGAAACACCATATATTTT. Its translation: CSVEDWSGNTIYF.

The rearrangement joins TRBV19 to TRBJ1-1; the D gene is possibly TRBD1 (6 bases). The CDR3 is 14 residues long. V was shortened by 5 bases and J by 0 bases, with 10 bases between the two germline ends. From germline, CDR1 is LNHDA and CDR2 SQIVND (reference sequence). In DNA form, the CDR3 reads TGTGCCAGTAGTCTGAGGGGGATGAACACTGAAGCTTTCTTT. Its translation is CASSLRGMNTEAFF. Full variable domain (remainder filled in from reference TRBV19 and TRBJ1-1): DGGITQSPKYLFRKEGQNVTLSCEQNLNHDAMYWYRQDPGQGLRLIYYSQIVNDFQKGDIAEGYSVSREKKESFPLTVTSAQKNPTAFYLCASSLRGMNTEAFFGQGTRLTVV.

The chain combines TRBV18 with TRBJ1-2, with D maybe TRBD1 (5 bases). CDR1 and CDR2 (germline): KGHSH, LQKENI. The CDR3 has 16 residues. The V and J ends lost 6 bases and 8 bases respectively, with 25 bases between them. CDR3 sequence: CASSPRRLDSLWGYTF. As DNA, the CDR3 is TGTGCCAGCTCGCCCCGCCGCCTTGACAGCTTATGGGGCTACACCTTC.

V is TRBV19 and J is TRBJ1-5; 7 nucleotides align to TRBD1. Germline CDR1 and CDR2: LNHDA and SQIVND (reference sequence). With V trimmed by 6 bases and J by 7 bases, 9 bases remained unmatched. CDR3 length equals 14 residues. This CDR3 is CASSLRQGGQPQHF. The DNA for the CDR3 is TGTGCCAGTAGCCTCCGACAGGGAGGCCAGCCCCAGCATTTT.

The gene calls are TRBV5-1 and TRBJ2-7, with TRBD2 identical over 10 bases. CDR3 length equals 15 residues. Trimming cost V 4 bases and J 4 bases; bases outside gene matches: 8. CDR1 is SGHRS and CDR2 is YFSETQ in the germline V gene. CDR3 loop: CASSSLSGRAYEQYF. CDR3 DNA sequence: TGCGCCAGCAGCAGCCTAAGCGGGAGGGCGTACGAGCAGTACTTC.

The chain uses TRBV19 and TRBJ1-2; D possibly corresponds to TRBD1 (6 bases). CDR1 and CDR2 (germline): LNHDA, SQIVND (reference sequence). This CDR3 is built from 15 residues. V shed 5 bases and J shed 4 bases, with 17 bases lying between them. The CDR3 reads CASSSQAGGRYGYTF. In nucleotides, the CDR3 is TGTGCCAGTAGTTCCCAGGCCGGGGGCCGCTATGGCTACACCTTC.

The CDR3: CASSFETSGNEQFF. Written as DNA, the CDR3 is TGTGCCAGCAGCTTCGAGACTAGCGGTAATGAGCAGTTCTTC. The V gene is TRBV7-9, the J gene TRBJ2-1; 9 bases map to TRBD2. In germline, CDR1 is SEHNR, CDR2 FQNEAQ (reference sequence). This CDR3 has 14 residues. J lost 7 bases, V lost 3 bases, and 4 bases had no gene match.